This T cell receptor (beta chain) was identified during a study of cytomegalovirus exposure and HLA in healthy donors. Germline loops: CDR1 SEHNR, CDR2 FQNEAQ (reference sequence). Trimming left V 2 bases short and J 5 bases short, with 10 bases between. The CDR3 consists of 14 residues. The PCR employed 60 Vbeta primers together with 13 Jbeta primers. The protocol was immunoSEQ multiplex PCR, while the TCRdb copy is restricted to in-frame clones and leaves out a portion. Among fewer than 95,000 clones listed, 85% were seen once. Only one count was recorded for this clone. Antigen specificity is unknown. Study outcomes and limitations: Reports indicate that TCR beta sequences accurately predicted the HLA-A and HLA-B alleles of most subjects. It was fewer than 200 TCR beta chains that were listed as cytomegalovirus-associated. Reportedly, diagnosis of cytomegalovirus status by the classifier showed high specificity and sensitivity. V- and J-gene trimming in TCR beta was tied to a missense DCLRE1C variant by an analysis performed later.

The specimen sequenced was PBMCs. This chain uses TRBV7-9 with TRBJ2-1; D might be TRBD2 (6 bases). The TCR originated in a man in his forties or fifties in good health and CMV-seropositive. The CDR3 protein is CASSLPAGNNEQFF. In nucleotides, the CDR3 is TGTGCCAGCAGCTTACCAGCGGGCAACAATGAGCAGTTCTTC.